Below, 31 T cell receptor beta chains from the same sample are listed, as sequenced in a study of blood T cell repertoires in COVID-19. Sequenced by immunoSEQ multiplex PCR; TCRdb stores in-frame clones only, minus some. This sample yields some 300,000 clones, of which 88% are seen a single time; about 1% belongs to the top ten. Sequencing input: PBMCs or T cells enriched from blood (not recorded which). These receptors were taken from a woman in her thirties who had recovered from COVID-19.

The V gene is TRBV27, the J gene TRBJ1-5; the D gene is possibly TRBD1 (6 bases). V lost 6 bases and J lost 6, with 15 bases in between. The CDR3 spans 14 residues. Germline V lookup: CDR1 MNHEY, CDR2 SMNVEV (reference sequence). This CDR3 is CASSYAGQLQPQHF. Written as DNA, the CDR3 is TGTGCCAGCAGCTACGCCGGACAGCTTCAGCCCCAGCATTTT.

The V and J genes are TRBV25-1 and TRBJ1-5, with TRBD1 matching over 8 bases. From germline, CDR1 is MGHDK and CDR2 SYGVNS. The CDR3 is 16 residues long. The V segment lost 4 bases and the J segment 2 bases; nucleotides outside the gene matches: 7. The CDR3 region has the DNA TGTGCCAGCAGTGGACCGCAGGGGGCGGGCAATCAGCCCCAGCATTTT. Translating gives CASSGPQGAGNQPQHF.

V and J are TRBV27 and TRBJ2-5, with a tentative D call TRBD1 (5 bases). With 3 bases removed from V and 5 bases from J, the gap between germline ends came to 19 bases. Germline V lookup: CDR1 MNHEY, CDR2 SMNVEV (reference sequence). There are 16 residues in the CDR3. This CDR3 is CASSFIGAAFGETQYF. CDR3 DNA sequence: TGTGCCAGCAGTTTTATTGGGGCCGCCTTCGGGGAGACCCAGTACTTC.

CDR3: CASSQLQDRGGIDTQYF. The CDR3 DNA reads as TGTGCCAGCAGCCAACTCCAGGACAGGGGCGGCATAGATACGCAGTATTTT. The V call is TRBV14, the J call TRBJ2-3; 9 bases map to TRBD1. The CDR3 has 17 amino acids. Germline trimming cut 2 bases from V and 5 bases from J; bases unmatched to any gene: 11. In germline, CDR1 is SGHDN, CDR2 FVKESK. The full variable domain, with the rest looked up from reference TRBV14 and TRBJ2-3, is EAGVTQFPSHSVIEKGQTVTLRCDPISGHDNLYWYRRVMGKEIKFLLHFVKESKQDESGMPNNRFLAERTGGTYSTLKVQPAELEDSGVYFCASSQLQDRGGIDTQYFGPGTRLTVL.

With regard to this clone: At the DNA level, this CDR3 is encoded by other sequences in the same sample as well. This chain uses TRBV27 with TRBJ2-2; 13 bases match TRBD2. This CDR3 region has 18 residues. The V gene's germline CDR1 is MNHEY and CDR2 SMNVEV (reference sequence). V lost 1 base, J lost 1 base, and 3 bases stayed unmatched. The CDR3 loop is CASSLLGLAGRNTGELFF. The CDR3 DNA follows: TGTGCCAGCAGTTTATTGGGACTAGCGGGAAGGAACACCGGGGAGCTGTTTTTT.

The rearrangement links TRBV2 to TRBJ2-2, with 7 bases matching TRBD1. Losses at the gene ends were 3 bases for V and 3 bases for J; bases not matched to a gene: 13. This CDR3 has 18 residues. From germline, CDR1 is SNHLY and CDR2 FYNNEI. CDR3 residues: CASSDPEGGRGYTGELFF. CDR3 coding DNA: TGTGCCAGCAGTGATCCCGAAGGGGGCAGGGGATACACCGGGGAGCTGTTTTTT. Variable domain in full (rest from reference TRBV2 and TRBJ2-2): EPEVTQTPSHQVTQMGQEVILRCVPISNHLYFYWYRQILGQKVEFLVSFYNNEISEKSEIFDDQFSVERPDGSNFTLKIRSTKLEDSAMYFCASSDPEGGRGYTGELFFGEGSRLTVL.

The chain joins TRBV27 to TRBJ2-3; 9 bases fit TRBD1. V was pared by 6 bases and J by 0 bases, with 4 bases of the junction left unmatched. The CDR3 covers 15 residues. Looked up from germline, CDR1 is MNHEY and CDR2 is SMNVEV (reference sequence). This CDR3 is CASRTTGGSTDTQYF. Here the CDR3 DNA reads TGTGCCAGCAGGACGACAGGGGGGAGCACAGATACGCAGTATTTT.

The chain is built from TRBV5-5 and TRBJ1-2, with D possibly matching TRBD1 (5 bases). Germline V lookup: CDR1 SGHKS, CDR2 YYEKEE (reference sequence). Trimming stripped 1 base from V and 3 bases from J, with 10 bases between. The CDR3 covers 14 residues. The DNA for the CDR3 is TGTGCCAGCAGCTTGATACAGGCGGACTATGGCTACACCTTC. Translated: CASSLIQADYGYTF.

This chain links TRBV5-4 with TRBJ2-1, with TRBD2 matching over 9 bases. Germline loops: CDR1 SGHNT, CDR2 YYREEE (reference sequence). V trimming: 9 bases; J trimming: 3 bases; junction bases outside the gene matches: 4. The CDR3 is made up of 13 amino acids. CDR3 sequence (DNA): TGTGCCATGGGCGGGAGGGTCTACAATGAGCAGTTCTTC. Its protein is CAMGGRVYNEQFF.

The chain combines TRBV6-5 with TRBJ2-1; 10 bases align to TRBD2. The V gene end was trimmed by 2 bases and the J gene end by 4 bases; junction bases not matched to a gene: 5. The germline CDR1 and CDR2 sequences are MNHEY and SVGAGI. CDR3 size: 16 residues. The CDR3 protein is CASSYAGTSVYNEQFF. The CDR3 region has the DNA TGTGCCAGCAGTTACGCCGGGACTAGCGTATACAATGAGCAGTTCTTC.

The chain links TRBV6-5 to TRBJ1-6; possibly TRBD1 for D (6 bases). The V gene's germline CDR1 is MNHEY and CDR2 SVGAGI. Trimming shortened V by 6 bases and J by 7 bases, and 16 bases separated the two germline ends. This CDR3 region has 15 residues. CDR3 loop: CASRPQGIENSPLHF. The DNA of the CDR3 is TGTGCCAGCAGACCACAGGGTATCGAGAATTCACCCCTCCACTTT.

The table lists this clone with a few counts. This chain connects TRBV5-1 to TRBJ1-1, with TRBD1 identical over 9 bases. V was pared by 3 bases and J by 5 bases, with 17 bases of the junction left unmatched. Germline V lookup: CDR1 SGHRS, CDR2 YFSETQ. The CDR3 is 18 residues long. The CDR3 sequence is CASSSGGIPGQGGTEAFF. The CDR3 DNA sequence: TGCGCCAGCAGCTCGGGGGGAATTCCGGGACAGGGAGGTACTGAAGCTTTCTTT.

As regards this clone: The sample has other DNA sequences that encode this CDR3 too. The rearrangement uses TRBV29-1 and TRBJ1-1; maybe TRBD1 (5 bases). Germline loops: CDR1 SQVTM, CDR2 ANQGSEA. The V gene lost 6 bases and the J gene lost 2 bases, with 10 bases spanning the gap. The CDR3 length is 12 residues. CDR3 amino acids: CSVGLRNTEAFF. CDR3 nucleotides: TGCAGCGTGGGACTGAGAAACACTGAAGCTTTCTTT. Complete variable domain (other parts from reference TRBV29-1 and TRBJ1-1): SAVISQKPSRDICQRGTSLTIQCQVDSQVTMMFWYRQQPGQSLTLIATANQGSEATYESGFVIDKFPISRPNLTFSTLTVSNMSPEDSSIYLCSVGLRNTEAFFGQGTRLTVV.

The chain combines TRBV15 with TRBJ2-7, with TRBD1 matching over 8 bases. Germline-derived CDR1 and CDR2 are LNHNV and YYDKDF (reference sequence). CDR3 length: 15 residues. V shed 1 base and J 7 bases; nucleotides not matched to a gene: 9. CDR3 protein: CATSRVGQGVREQYF. The DNA of the CDR3 is TGTGCCACCAGCAGAGTCGGACAGGGAGTAAGGGAGCAGTACTTC.

J is TRBJ2-3 and V is TRBV27; 9 positions match TRBD2. This CDR3 has 16 amino acids. CDR1 and CDR2 from the germline V gene are MNHEY and SMNVEV (reference sequence). Trimming at V came to 2 bases and at J to 9 bases, leaving 12 bases not matched to a gene. CDR3 in amino acids: CASSLRGRAVAGTQYF. The CDR3 nucleotides are TGTGCCAGCAGTTTACGCGGGAGGGCCGTGGCTGGGACGCAGTATTTT.

The CDR3, as DNA: TGTGCCAGCAGTGAAATGTGGACAGGGGTGTGGAACTATGGCTACACCTTC. Amino acid sequence: CASSEMWTGVWNYGYTF. The chain links TRBV6-1 to TRBJ1-2; TRBD1 agrees at 9 bases. V lost 2 bases to trimming and J lost 2 bases; unmatched junction nucleotides: 9. The CDR3 spans 17 residues. CDR1 MNHNS and CDR2 SASEGT come from the germline V gene.

V and J are TRBV9 and TRBJ2-7; the D gene is possibly TRBD2 (5 bases). Germline values: CDR1 SGDLS, CDR2 YYNGEE. V lost 3 bases, J lost 4 bases, and 20 bases lay in between. The CDR3 is made up of 16 amino acids. The CDR3 loop reads CASSAKPDGLSYEQYF. The CDR3 bases are TGTGCCAGCAGCGCTAAACCAGACGGACTCTCATACGAGCAGTACTTC. Filled out from reference TRBV9 and TRBJ2-7, the complete variable domain reads DSGVTQTPKHLITATGQRVTLRCSPRSGDLSVYWYQQSLDQGLQFLIQYYNGEERAKGNILERFSAQQFPDLHSELNLSSLELGDSALYFCASSAKPDGLSYEQYFGPGTRLTVT.

This clone was counted between two and nine times. The chain has TRBV5-1 and TRBJ1-1; 10 nucleotides align to TRBD1. This CDR3 region has 14 residues. Germline V CDR1 and CDR2: SGHRS, YFSETQ. The V segment lost 3 bases and the J segment 4 bases; nucleotides outside the gene matches: 3. The CDR3 loop reads CASSSGQGFTEAFF. The CDR3 DNA reads as TGCGCCAGCAGCTCGGGACAGGGGTTCACTGAAGCTTTCTTT.

The V gene is TRBV27, the J gene TRBJ1-2; 9 positions match TRBD1. Germline CDR1 and CDR2: MNHEY and SMNVEV (reference sequence). The CDR3 contains 17 residues. J lost 0 bases, V lost 3 bases, and 8 bases had no gene match. As DNA, the CDR3 is TGTGCCAGCAGTTTCTCTAACCGGGACAGGGCTAACTATGGCTACACCTTC. Translated, it gives CASSFSNRDRANYGYTF.

The V call is TRBV28, the J call TRBJ1-6; the match to TRBD1 covers 8 bases. Germline trimming cut 5 bases from V and 6 bases from J; bases unmatched to any gene: 6. The CDR3 spans 15 residues. Germline lookup yields CDR1 MDHEN and CDR2 SYDVKM. The CDR3 is CASSLGDRINSPLHF. The CDR3 DNA reads TGTGCCAGCAGTCTGGGGGACAGGATTAATTCACCCCTCCACTTT.

The J gene is TRBJ2-2, the V gene TRBV24-1; no firm D call. The V end was cut by 5 bases, the J end by 1 base, with 4 bases between. The CDR3 spans 13 residues. Germline V gene data show CDR1 as KGHDR and CDR2 as SFDVKD. The CDR3 sequence: CATSVLNTGELFF. DNA for the CDR3: TGTGCCACCAGTGTCCTGAACACCGGGGAGCTGTTTTTT.

The genes are TRBV24-1 and TRBJ2-2; D is uncertain. V was shortened by 5 bases and J by 5 bases, with 2 bases between the two germline ends. This CDR3 has 11 residues. CDR1 is KGHDR, CDR2 SFDVKD, per germline. In DNA form, the CDR3 reads TGTGCCACCAGTGCTACCGGGGAGCTGTTTTTT. It translates to CATSATGELFF.

The gene calls are TRBV5-1 and TRBJ2-5, with a possible D match to TRBD1 (6 bases). CDR3 length: 14 residues. Deletions cut 2 bases from V and 5 bases from J, with 13 bases between. Germline V gives CDR1 SGHRS, CDR2 YFSETQ. The DNA of the CDR3 is TGCGCCAGCAGCTTAGGGGGATTTGGGGAGACCCAGTACTTC. Amino acid sequence: CASSLGGFGETQYF.

This clone occurred once. This chain connects TRBV3-1 (or the pseudogene TRBV3-2) to TRBJ1-2; the match to TRBD1 covers 9 bases. Germline V gene data show CDR1 as LGHDT and CDR2 as YNNKEL (reference sequence). J was trimmed by 5 bases and V by 8 bases; bases with no gene match: 3. The CDR3 runs to 12 residues. CDR3 sequence reads: CASYRGLYGYTF. For the CDR3, the DNA is TGTGCCAGCTACAGGGGGCTGTATGGCTACACCTTC.

This clone was found a few times. The chain joins TRBV19 to TRBJ1-1, with TRBD1 matching over 8 bases. Trimming removed 3 bases from V and 6 bases from J; junction bases left unmatched: 6. From germline, CDR1 is LNHDA and CDR2 SQIVND (reference sequence). The CDR3 totals 14 residues. In DNA, the CDR3 is TGTGCCAGTAGTATTTGGGCAGGGGGCTCTGAAGCTTTCTTT. Translated: CASSIWAGGSEAFF.

This clone appeared a single time. The CDR3 spells CASSRERTSGAGYQETQYF. DNA of the CDR3: TGCGCCAGCAGCCGTGAAAGGACTAGCGGGGCGGGCTACCAAGAGACCCAGTACTTC. The chain has TRBV5-1 and TRBJ2-5; TRBD2 agrees at 12 bases. CDR3 size: 19 residues. Trimming at V came to 4 bases and at J to 0 bases, leaving 13 bases not matched to a gene. Germline-derived CDR1 and CDR2 are SGHRS and YFSETQ.

The chain recombines TRBV28 with TRBJ1-5; D may be TRBD1 (5 bases). The germline V gene encodes CDR1 MDHEN and CDR2 SYDVKM. The CDR3 contains 13 residues. Trimming left V 6 bases short and J 7 bases short, with 13 bases between. The CDR3 sequence: CASSQFGGQPQHF. CDR3 coding DNA: TGTGCCAGCAGCCAATTCGGGGGACAGCCCCAGCATTTT. Looking up the rest from reference TRBV28 and TRBJ1-5 gives the full variable domain: DVKVTQSSRYLVKRTGEKVFLECVQDMDHENMFWYRQDPGLGLRLIYFSYDVKMKEKGDIPEGYSVSREKKERFSLILESASTNQTSMYLCASSQFGGQPQHFGDGTRLSIL.

The J gene is TRBJ2-7, the V gene TRBV7-2; D possibly corresponds to TRBD1 (6 bases). The germline V gene encodes CDR1 SGHTA and CDR2 FQGNSA. This CDR3 is built from 15 residues. The germline V and J ends were trimmed by 0 bases and 3 bases, with 12 bases remaining between them. The CDR3 DNA is TGTGCCAGCAGCTTAGCGGGACAAATCTTCTACGAGCAGTACTTC. Protein sequence: CASSLAGQIFYEQYF.

This clone was counted many times. The chain recombines TRBV27 with TRBJ2-7; the match to TRBD2 covers 11 bases. The ends lost 8 bases at V and 4 bases at J; junction bases unmatched: 7. The CDR3 has 14 residues. Germline V gene sequence: CDR1 MNHEY, CDR2 SMNVEV (reference sequence). The CDR3 bases are TGTGCCAGCGCACTTAGCGGGAGGGTTTACGAGCAGTACTTC. This encodes CASALSGRVYEQYF.

This clone appeared a single time. The chain employs TRBV7-9 and TRBJ2-2; D is ambiguous. Germline-derived CDR1 and CDR2 are SEHNR and FQNEAQ (reference sequence). The germline V and J ends were trimmed by 5 bases and 6 bases, with 10 bases remaining between them. This CDR3 contains 13 residues. Here the CDR3 reads CASSHRGPGELFF. CDR3 coding DNA: TGTGCCAGCAGCCATAGAGGCCCCGGGGAGCTGTTTTTT.

CDR3 sequence: CASSVDGHINEQYF. In DNA, the CDR3 is TGTGCCAGCAGCGTAGACGGACACATAAACGAGCAGTACTTC. The chain is built from TRBV9 and TRBJ2-7; D may be TRBD1 (5 bases). Germline V gene lookup returns CDR1 SGDLS and CDR2 YYNGEE. V was shortened by 0 bases and J by 5 bases, with 12 bases between the two germline ends. This CDR3 is built from 14 residues.